This T cell receptor beta chain originates from a study of T cell responses to AZD1222 COVID-19 vaccine. Overall study results and limits: Reportedly, nearly half the spike-specific TCRs target unmutated variant regions. After two AZD1222 doses, spike-specific TCR breadth and depth rose versus day 0. After the peak T cell response, and only then, were repertoires sampled. It was only a handful of AZD1222 recipients who were seropositive at baseline.

As concerns this clone: Its antigen is not known.

Looked up from germline, CDR1 is MNHEY and CDR2 is SMNVEV (reference sequence). Trimming removed 6 bases from V and 9 bases from J, with 14 bases in between. The CDR3 covers 12 residues. The table came from immunoSEQ multiplex PCR; TCRdb's copy has only in-frame clones and leaves some out. The repertoire consists of 80,000 or so clones, with around nine tenths occurring once and the leading ten covering 3.5% to 5%. The TCR originated in an adult in good health. The sample consisted of peripheral blood, taken on day 0 of MenACWY control vaccination. The chain joins TRBV27 to TRBJ1-1, with D possibly being TRBD1 (6 bases). The CDR3 loop reads CASRTGTSKAFF. CDR3 nucleotide sequence: TGTGCCAGCAGAACCGGGACATCTAAAGCTTTCTTT.